The next 8 T cell receptor beta chains were all read from a single sample in a study of blood T cell repertoires in COVID-19. Generated by immunoSEQ multiplex PCR, the TCRdb table keeps only in-frame clones and is missing some. The table lists fewer than 350,000 clones, roughly 79% of them singletons. Material: peripheral blood. The receptors originated from a woman aged 60-70 years with active or convalescent COVID-19.

This clone was picked up one time. The CDR3 end shows no conserved phenylalanine or tryptophan, and so a read error is likely. The DNA is omitted, as the CDR3 cannot be located on it reliably, and the CDR3 follows TCRdb's listing. The chain couples TRBV18 to TRBJ1-2. CDR1 is KGHSH and CDR2 is LQKENI in the germline V gene. The CDR3 extends over 13 residues, inclusive of both ends. The CDR3 sequence: CASSPQSQGGLLY.

The chain employs TRBV24-1 and TRBJ1-5, with unresolved D. The CDR3 covers 14 residues. From germline, CDR1 is KGHDR and CDR2 SFDVKD. Trimming shortened V by 4 bases and J by 3 bases, and 9 bases separated the two germline ends. The CDR3 protein is CATSEASHNQPQHF. The DNA of the CDR3 is TGTGCCACCAGTGAGGCCAGTCACAATCAGCCCCAGCATTTT.

The rearrangement links TRBV5-4 to TRBJ2-2, with unresolved D. Deletions cut 0 bases from V and 0 bases from J, with 12 bases between. This CDR3 contains 17 residues. Germline values: CDR1 SGHNT, CDR2 YYREEE (reference sequence). As DNA, the CDR3 is TGTGCCAGCAGCTTGGGGCCTGCCAGATCGAACACCGGGGAGCTGTTTTTT. Translation: CASSLGPARSNTGELFF.

The chain uses TRBV9 and TRBJ2-2; 9 positions match TRBD1. From germline, CDR1 is SGDLS and CDR2 YYNGEE. The junction had 10 bases not matched to a gene; V was cut back by 7 bases and J by 6 bases. The CDR3 runs 15 residues. This CDR3 reads CASAEGQGLAGELFF. As DNA, the CDR3 is TGTGCCAGCGCGGAGGGACAGGGATTAGCCGGGGAGCTGTTTTTT.

This chain connects TRBV18 to TRBJ1-1; 11 positions agree with TRBD1. V lost 2 bases and J lost 5; bases outside the gene matches: 16. The CDR3 spans 19 residues. In germline, CDR1 is KGHSH, CDR2 LQKENI. CDR3 residues: CASSPGLLGTGGRGTEAFF. CDR3 nucleotide sequence: TGTGCCAGCTCACCAGGCTTACTGGGGACAGGGGGAAGGGGGACTGAAGCTTTCTTT.

J is TRBJ2-5 and V is TRBV5-4, with 10 bases matching TRBD1. With V trimmed by 0 bases and J by 4 bases, 3 bases remained unmatched. CDR3 length: 15 amino acids. The germline CDR1 and CDR2 sequences are SGHNT and YYREEE (reference sequence). The CDR3 nucleotides are TGTGCCAGCAGCTTGGGGGGACAGGGGCGAGAGACCCAGTACTTC. Its translation is CASSLGGQGRETQYF.

This sequence joins TRBV7-2 and TRBJ2-5; TRBD1 agrees at 7 bases. The CDR3 has 14 amino acids. Trimming at V came to 5 bases and at J to 1 base, leaving 4 bases not matched to a gene. Looked up from germline, CDR1 is SGHTA and CDR2 is FQGNSA. The CDR3 sequence is CASSPGTVQETQYF. CDR3 DNA sequence: TGTGCCAGCAGCCCAGGGACAGTCCAAGAGACCCAGTACTTC. The whole variable domain, filled in from reference TRBV7-2 and TRBJ2-5, reads GAGVSQSPSNKVTEKGKDVELRCDPISGHTALYWYRQSLGQGLEFLIYFQGNSAPDKSGLPSDRFSAERTGGSVSTLTIQRTQQEDSAVYLCASSPGTVQETQYFGPGTRLLVL.

Regarding this clone: The junction departs from germline at one end; a sequencing error may be responsible. The gene calls are TRBV5-1 and TRBJ1-4, with 9 bases aligning to TRBD1. This CDR3 has 14 residues. Germline loops: CDR1 SGHRS, CDR2 YFSETQ. CDR3 nucleotide sequence: TGCGCCAGCAGCAGAGGACAGGGGCTGGAAATACTGTTTTTT. Its protein product is CASSRGQGLEILFF.